This TCR beta chain was sequenced for a study of PD-1 blockade in classical Hodgkin lymphoma (dated by TCRdb to 2018 to 2020). As for the study more broadly: Nivolumab dosing was 3 mg/kg intravenously every 2 weeks, continuing until either disease progression or unacceptable toxicity. The study used CyTOF and TCR beta sequencing to define a peripheral blood immune signature of response to PD-1 blockade in classical Hodgkin lymphoma. The research as a whole found: Baseline TCR diversity was reported to be lower in newly diagnosed patients than in healthy donors and to be lower still in relapsed/refractory patients. CD4+ but not CD8+ TCR diversity rose significantly by C4D1 (p=0.0027 vs p=0.16), most apparent in complete responders (p=0.02). The study was restricted to a single clinical trial cohort, and the causes of repertoire differences, possibly disease activity or prior therapy, were left undefined. Trial patients achieving complete response had baseline diversity similar to newly diagnosed patients, whereas partial responders and progressors had significantly lower diversity. Diversity was lower in patients who began nivolumab less than 1 year after ASCT, so these patients were left out of later analyses to avoid confounding by immune reconstitution.

The Qiagen DNeasy kit was used to extract genomic DNA both from unsorted PBMCs and from the negatively selected CD4+ and CD8+ fractions. Using primers that anneal to V and J segments, immunoSEQ multiplex PCR amplified the TCR beta CDR3 regions. Amplification bias was minimized using a synthetic immune receptor repertoire, and residual bias was removed computationally after sequencing. The source study handled its data this way. Custom Python scripts were used to quantify repertoire diversity as the Shannon entropy index. Unsorted, CD4+ and CD8+ repertoires were analyzed separately, except in combined analyses where CD4+ and CD8+ sequences were merged in silico. A clone was considered expanded if an increase in frequency of at least 2-fold after treatment relative to C1D1 was found, and a pseudocount of 0.5 was applied to clones undetected at baseline. Singleton clones were defined as clones with 0 or 1 copy at C1D1, and non-singleton clones were defined as clones with 2 or more copies. By matching protein sequences in sorted samples from the same patient, clones expanded in unsorted samples were annotated as CD4+, CD8+ or unknown. Wilcoxon tests were applied to paired samples to test diversity changes from C1D1 to C4D1. TCRdb limited this immuneACCESS table to in-frame rearrangements with V and J called. A share of clones is missing; checked studies link under half to unresolved V genes, and the rest is unexplained. Clone size and the V and J calls come from that table; the DNA yielded D and trimming. The sample table lists 100,000 or so clones, around 88% of them with a count of one. Together, the top ten hold 6.6% of the sample.

As encoded in the germline V gene (reference sequence), CDR1 is MNHEY while CDR2 is SMNVEV. The germline V end is reduced by 6 bases and the J end by 2 bases; junction bases left unmatched: 18. The CDR3 runs 18 amino acids, cysteine and phenylalanine included. The only DNA kept is the CDR3, 54 bases in frame from the first base. Concerning this clone itself: The antigen it recognizes is unknown. Base qualities are not at hand, and no much larger clone is one base apart.

The time point label on this specimen signifies: cycle 2 day 1 (C2D1) of nivolumab. Relapse after autologous stem cell transplantation had occurred in all trial patients, and cohorts A, B and C were distinguished by prior brentuximab vedotin exposure. The trial cohort comprised around 60 patients with relapsed/refractory classical Hodgkin lymphoma whose best overall responses were complete response, partial response or progressive disease. Trial patients were treated with single-agent nivolumab in the multi-cohort phase II CheckMate 205 trial. An independent review committee assessed best overall response using the 2007 International Working Group response criteria. Trial PBMCs were obtained immediately prior to nivolumab initiation (C1D1) and on therapy at cycle 2 day 1 and cycle 4 day 1. Peripheral blood was collected in 8 mL Vacutainer Cell Preparation Tubes, from which PBMCs were isolated by centrifugation and then cryopreserved.

The rearrangement combines TRBV27 with TRBJ2-5; 7 bases in between match TRBD1. This TCR came from a human donor with classical Hodgkin lymphoma. Here the sequenced sample was peripheral blood mononuclear cells (PBMCs), taken before the second cycle of nivolumab. The CDR3 reads CASSSGTEVNVHQETQYF. The bases read TGTGCCAGCAGCTCCGGGACAGAAGTGAATGTGCATCAAGAGACCCAGTACTTC.